The next 18 T cell receptor beta chains were all read from a single sample in a study of T cell responses to AZD1222 COVID-19 vaccine. The assay was immunoSEQ multiplex PCR, and TCRdb's table has in-frame clones only and misses some. The sample consists of roughly 120,000 clones, roughly nine tenths of them appearing once. The material sequenced was peripheral blood, taken 28 days after the second AZD1222 dose. The receptor set was obtained from an adult who received the AZD1222 COVID-19 vaccine.

This chain joins TRBV4-1 and TRBJ2-5, with 9 bases lining up with TRBD2. After removal of 5 bases from V and 5 bases from J, the junction contained 15 bases not matched to a gene. Germline lookup yields CDR1 MGHRA and CDR2 YSYEKL. This CDR3 is built from 17 residues. CDR3: CASSDREISGSRETQYF. CDR3 nucleotides: TGCGCCAGCAGCGACCGAGAGATTAGCGGGAGCAGGGAGACCCAGTACTTC.

The J gene is TRBJ2-1, the V gene TRBV7-9; D tentatively fits TRBD1 or TRBD2 (5 bases each). With 5 bases removed from V and 12 bases from J, the gap between germline ends came to 11 bases. This CDR3 is 11 amino acids long. Germline V lookup: CDR1 SEHNR, CDR2 FQNEAQ (reference sequence). The CDR3 protein is CASSKERGQFF. CDR3 bases: TGTGCCAGCAGCAAAGAGAGGGGGCAGTTCTTC.

The chain recombines TRBV7-9 with TRBJ1-2; D unclear. V was pared by 5 bases and J by 7 bases, with 17 bases between. CDR3 length: 14 residues. Germline V CDR1 and CDR2: SEHNR, FQNEAQ (reference sequence). The CDR3 sequence is CASSPVLGWGGYTF. The CDR3 nucleotides are TGTGCCAGCAGCCCCGTATTGGGGTGGGGTGGCTACACCTTC.

The V call is TRBV7-8, the J call TRBJ1-5; possibly TRBD1 for D (6 bases). This CDR3 contains 15 residues. Germline lookup yields CDR1 SGHVS and CDR2 FQNEAQ. V was trimmed by 5 bases and J by 5 bases, leaving 16 bases between them. The CDR3 region has the DNA TGTGCCAGCAGCGCGACTACAGGGAGAGATCAGCCCCAGCATTTT. It is translated as CASSATTGRDQPQHF.

V gene TRBV7-3 combines with J gene TRBJ2-5; 7 bases agree with TRBD1. This CDR3 is 15 amino acids long. J gave up 1 base and V 5 bases, and 7 bases lay outside the gene matches. Per germline, CDR1 SGHTA and CDR2 FQGTGA. The CDR3 here is CASSPGQAIQETQYF. The CDR3 DNA reads as TGTGCCAGCAGCCCCGGACAGGCGATCCAAGAGACCCAGTACTTC. The variable domain in full, with the rest retrieved from reference TRBV7-3 and TRBJ2-5, is GAGVSQTPSNKVTEKGKYVELRCDPISGHTALYWYRQSLGQGPEFLIYFQGTGAADDSGLPNDRFFAVRPEGSVSTLKIQRTERGDSAVYLCASSPGQAIQETQYFGPGTRLLVL.

The chain uses TRBV19 and TRBJ1-5, with TRBD1 identical over 10 bases. This CDR3 region has 16 residues. The ends lost 7 bases at V and 6 bases at J; junction bases unmatched: 12. CDR1 is LNHDA, CDR2 SQIVND, per germline (reference sequence). The CDR3 coding sequence is TGTGCCAGTACCTCGGGACAGGGGACCCCGCCTCAGCCCCAGCATTTT. It translates to CASTSGQGTPPQPQHF.

This sequence joins TRBV6-5 and TRBJ1-2, with TRBD1 as a possible D gene (5 bases). The CDR3 totals 14 residues. CDR1 and CDR2 from the germline V gene are MNHEY and SVGAGI. Trimming left V 6 bases short and J 8 bases short, with 19 bases between. CDR3 region: CASSQARAAGGYTF. CDR3 nucleotides: TGTGCCAGCAGCCAGGCCAGGGCGGCTGGGGGCTACACCTTC.

The chain joins TRBV4-1 to TRBJ1-4, with D unresolved. The CDR3 is 15 amino acids. Germline loops: CDR1 MGHRA, CDR2 YSYEKL. V was trimmed by 2 bases and J by 6 bases, leaving 13 bases between them. As DNA, the CDR3 is TGCGCCAGCAGCCAAACACCCACCTTGGATGAAAAACTGTTTTTT. Translated: CASSQTPTLDEKLFF.

This clone was detected ten times or more. The genes are TRBV20-1 and TRBJ2-5; 10 positions match TRBD2. The CDR3 is made up of 16 amino acids. J gave up 5 bases and V 3 bases, and 12 bases lay outside the gene matches. Per germline, CDR1 DFQATT and CDR2 SNEGSKA (reference sequence). The CDR3 nucleotides are TGCAGTGCTAGTAGTTGGGCTAGCGGGAGTGGGGAGACCCAGTACTTC. This sequence encodes CSASSWASGSGETQYF.

The chain recombines TRBV11-2 with TRBJ1-2; D possibly corresponds to TRBD1 (6 bases). This CDR3 is 16 amino acids long. CDR1 SGHAT and CDR2 FQNNGV come from the germline V gene. Trimming removed 1 base at V and 3 bases at J, with 15 bases between. The CDR3 DNA follows: TGTGCCAGCAGCTTAGCGTGGGGCAGGGGAGACTATGGCTACACCTTC. This encodes CASSLAWGRGDYGYTF. The variable domain in full, completed from reference TRBV11-2 and TRBJ1-2, reads EAGVAQSPRYKIIEKRQSVAFWCNPISGHATLYWYQQILGQGPKLLIQFQNNGVVDDSQLPKDRFSAERLKGVDSTLKIQPAKLEDSAVYLCASSLAWGRGDYGYTFGSGTRLTVV.

The chain is built from TRBV7-9 and TRBJ2-1; 13 bases fit TRBD2. There are 15 residues in the CDR3. CDR1 and CDR2 (germline): SEHNR, FQNEAQ (reference sequence). V was pared by 5 bases and J by 7 bases, with 5 bases of the junction left unmatched. CDR3 DNA: TGTGCCAGCAGCCGGACTAGCGGGAGCCCTAATGAGCAGTTCTTC. Protein product: CASSRTSGSPNEQFF.

This clone came up a few times. The chain links TRBV21-1 to TRBJ1-2. TRBV21-1 represents a pseudogene. The CDR3 has 18 amino acids. The CDR3 DNA sequence: TGTGCCAGCAGCAAAGCGCTTTCATCCGGGGGAGCCTGGGGTGGCTACACCTTC. Its protein is CASSKALSSGGAWGGYTF.

This rearrangement joins TRBV13 to TRBJ2-1; maybe TRBD2 (6 bases). Trimming removed 2 bases from V and 7 bases from J, with 12 bases in between. The CDR3 is made up of 14 amino acids. Germline V gene data show CDR1 as PRHDT and CDR2 as FYEKMQ (reference sequence). CDR3 bases: TGTGCCAGCAGCTTAACCGGGAGTGGAAATGAGCAGTTCTTC. Encoded protein: CASSLTGSGNEQFF.

The V gene is TRBV5-5, the J gene TRBJ1-5, with D unresolved. Germline CDR1 SGHKS, CDR2 YYEKEE (reference sequence). The CDR3 is made up of 14 amino acids. V shed 4 bases and J shed 4 bases, with 12 bases lying between them. CDR3 in DNA: TGTGCCAGCAGCCAGGATTATCGGAATCAGCCCCAGCATTTT. Translating gives CASSQDYRNQPQHF.

The chain's CDR3 is CASSKRQQNTEAFF. CDR3 nucleotide sequence: TGTGCCAGCAGTAAACGACAGCAGAACACTGAAGCTTTCTTT. The J gene is TRBJ1-1, the V gene TRBV6-5, with D perhaps TRBD1 (5 bases). V lost 5 bases and J 1 base, leaving 11 bases between the germline ends. Per the germline V gene, CDR1 is MNHEY and CDR2 is SVGAGI. This CDR3 has 14 residues.

This chain links TRBV9 with TRBJ2-7, with TRBD2 matching over 15 bases. V lost 4 bases to trimming and J lost 0 bases; unmatched junction nucleotides: 2. Looked up from germline, CDR1 is SGDLS and CDR2 is YYNGEE. This CDR3 has 16 residues. The CDR3 region has the DNA TGTGCCAGCAGCTCGGGACTAGCGGGAGGCTCCTACGAGCAGTACTTC. Protein product: CASSSGLAGGSYEQYF.

The rearrangement uses TRBV9 and TRBJ2-1, with D possibly being TRBD2 (6 bases). Germline CDR1 reads SGDLS; CDR2 reads YYNGEE. The CDR3 covers 16 residues. Trimming removed 3 bases from V and 3 bases from J, with 16 bases in between. CDR3 residues: CASSARAGTNYNEQFF. The CDR3 DNA follows: TGTGCCAGCAGCGCTAGAGCGGGTACAAACTACAATGAGCAGTTCTTC.

V usage is TRBV5-6 and J usage is TRBJ1-2; TRBD1 might be the D (6 bases). The V end lost 1 base, the J end lost 2 bases, and 6 bases lay between the germline ends. The length of the CDR3 is 13 residues. Germline V lookup: CDR1 SGHDT, CDR2 YYEEEE. The CDR3 spells CASSLQGNYGYTF. The CDR3 DNA is TGTGCCAGCAGCTTGCAGGGGAACTATGGCTACACCTTC.